A selection of T cell receptor beta chains follows, all from one sample in a study of blood T cell repertoires in COVID-19. The protocol was immunoSEQ multiplex PCR, while the TCRdb copy is restricted to in-frame clones and leaves out a portion. The table records around 150,000 clones, less than 80% of them present only once. The sample was peripheral blood. The receptors stem from a woman older than 75 with active or convalescent COVID-19. The CDR3 runs from the conserved cysteine through the conserved F or W. A D gene is named only where the DNA matches it firmly. Clone size, where shown, is once, few, many, or a class for clones that have expanded.

clone_size,j_call,d_call,v_call,cdr3_aa,cdr3_nt
few,TRBJ2-5,TRBD2,TRBV7-7,CASSSGLAGLETQYF,TGTGCTAGCAGCAGCGGACTAGCGGGGTTAGAGACCCAGTACTTC
.,TRBJ1-3,.,TRBV5-1,CASRPQDLTRSGNTIYF,TGCGCCAGCAGGCCTCAAGACTTAACCCGCTCTGGAAACACCATATATTTT
.,TRBJ2-1,.,TRBV5-1,CASSLLRVRGNEQFF,TGCGCCAGCAGCTTGTTGAGGGTCCGGGGCAATGAGCAGTTCTTC
.,TRBJ1-1,.,TRBV5-1,CASSFQAPGYTEAFF,TGCGCCAGCAGCTTCCAGGCACCGGGGTACACTGAAGCTTTCTTT
.,TRBJ2-2,TRBD2,TRBV7-3,CASSSAGTGELFF,TGTGCCAGCAGCTCAGCGGGGACCGGGGAGCTGTTTTTT
.,TRBJ1-5,.,TRBV2,CAVGNQPQHF,TGTGCCGTAGGCAATCAGCCCCAGCATTTT
.,TRBJ1-2,TRBD1,TRBV10-3,CAISESTPWGQGLPFYGYTF,TGTGCCATCAGTGAGTCGACTCCCTGGGGACAGGGCCTACCTTTCTATGGCTACACCTTC
.,TRBJ1-5,TRBD1,TRBV30,CAWSVLNRGWPQHF,TGTGCCTGGAGTGTACTTAACAGGGGTTGGCCCCAGCATTTT
.,TRBJ2-5,TRBD2,TRBV4-1,CASSQGTREEETQYF,TGCGCCAGCAGCCAAGGGACTAGGGAAGAAGAGACCCAGTACTTC
.,TRBJ2-2,.,TRBV7-2,CASSRTGPQTGELFF,TGTGCCAGCAGTCGAACAGGGCCCCAGACCGGGGAGCTGTTTTTT
few,TRBJ1-6,.,TRBV30,CAWSRVWPYNSPLHF,TGTGCCTGGAGTCGGGTTTGGCCCTATAATTCACCCCTCCACTTT
.,TRBJ2-2,.,TRBV5-6,CASSLPGVGTNTGELFF,TGTGCCAGCAGCCTCCCAGGGGTGGGCACAAACACCGGGGAGCTGTTTTTT
once,TRBJ2-3,.,TRBV20-1,CSASISDTQYF,TGCAGTGCTAGTATATCCGATACGCAGTATTTT
.,TRBJ2-1,TRBD2,TRBV4-2,CASSQVGRPGGRIEQFF,TGTGCCAGCAGCCAAGTCGGTCGGCCGGGGGGGCGTATTGAGCAGTTCTTC
.,TRBJ1-2,TRBD1,TRBV4-2,CASSQVRTGVGYTF,TGTGCCAGCAGCCAAGTTCGGACAGGGGTTGGCTACACCTTC
.,TRBJ2-7,TRBD1,TRBV7-2,CASSHGTGYYEQYF,TGTGCCAGCAGCCACGGGACAGGATACTACGAGCAGTACTTC
.,TRBJ2-7,.,TRBV7-3,CASSLEAGRYEQYF,TGTGCCAGCAGCTTAGAGGCGGGACGCTACGAGCAGTACTTC
few,TRBJ1-1,.,TRBV27,CASSLSQQNTEAFF,TGTGCCAGCAGTCTTTCACAGCAGAACACTGAAGCTTTCTTT
.,TRBJ2-3,TRBD2,TRBV24-1,CATSDLERGGTDTQYF,TGTGCCACCAGTGATTTGGAGCGGGGGGGCACAGATACGCAGTATTTT
.,TRBJ2-2,.,TRBV18,CASSAGTPANTGELFF,TGTGCCAGCTCAGCCGGGACTCCGGCGAACACCGGGGAGCTGTTTTTT
.,TRBJ1-3,.,TRBV6-6,CASSYLAMGAGNTIYF,TGTGCCAGCAGTTATCTAGCCATGGGCGCTGGAAACACCATATATTTT
.,TRBJ1-3,TRBD1,TRBV18,CASSQDRQHSGNTIYF,TGTGCCAGCTCACAGGACAGGCAACACTCTGGAAACACCATATATTTT
.,TRBJ1-2,TRBD1,TRBV28,CASRTGTGGYTF,TGTGCCAGCAGGACCGGGACAGGGGGATACACCTTC
.,TRBJ1-5,TRBD1,TRBV28,CASSTSLRGPLGNQPQHF,TGTGCCAGCAGTACCAGCCTCAGGGGGCCGTTAGGCAATCAGCCCCAGCATTTT
.,TRBJ2-1,.,TRBV5-8,CASSLGTLSSYNEQFF,TGTGCCAGCAGCTTAGGGACATTGAGCTCCTACAATGAGCAGTTCTTC
.,TRBJ2-7,.,TRBV3-1/TRBV3-2,CASSQDTGSYEQYF,TGTGCCAGCAGCCAAGATACAGGGTCCTACGAGCAGTACTTC
once,TRBJ1-1,TRBD1,TRBV28,CASSLTSPRDRVYAFF,TGTGCCAGCAGTTTAACCAGCCCCCGGGACAGGGTGTATGCTTTCTTT
.,TRBJ2-3,.,TRBV7-6,CASSLGAEGPTSTDTQYF,TGTGCCAGCAGCTTAGGGGCGGAGGGACCAACTAGCACAGATACGCAGTATTTT
.,TRBJ2-3,TRBD2,TRBV19,CASSIRGADTQYF,TGTGCCAGTAGTATCCGGGGGGCAGATACGCAGTATTTT
.,TRBJ1-1,.,TRBV7-2,CASSTRSFGGDTEAFF,TGTGCCAGCAGCACGCGATCTTTCGGGGGGGACACTGAAGCTTTCTTT
.,TRBJ2-7,TRBD2,TRBV5-1,CASSAGLAGTYEQYF,TGCGCCAGCAGCGCTGGACTAGCGGGGACCTACGAGCAGTACTTC
once,TRBJ1-3,TRBD1,TRBV6-6,CASGGTAGNTIYF,TGTGCCAGCGGTGGGACAGCCGGAAACACCATATATTTT
.,TRBJ2-1,.,TRBV18,CASSPLVSSYNEQFF,TGTGCCAGCTCCCCGCTGGTGAGCTCCTACAATGAGCAGTTCTTC
.,TRBJ2-2,TRBD2,TRBV18,CASSPPGLAGVTNTGELFF,TGTGCCAGCTCACCACCGGGACTAGCGGGGGTTACGAACACCGGGGAGCTGTTTTTT
.,TRBJ2-3,TRBD2,TRBV30,CAWRDPLGLAGTDTQYF,TGTGCCTGGAGGGACCCCCTCGGCCTAGCGGGCACAGATACGCAGTATTTT
.,TRBJ1-6,.,TRBV30,CAWSLGPPAAPLHF,TGTGCCTGGAGTTTGGGCCCACCAGCCGCACCCCTCCACTTT
.,TRBJ1-1,.,TRBV9,CASSALRRVTEAFF,TGTGCCAGCAGCGCCCTTCGGAGGGTCACTGAAGCTTTCTTT
.,TRBJ2-2,.,TRBV5-1,CASSLDYNTGELFF,TGCGCCAGCAGCCTAGACTATAACACCGGGGAGCTGTTTTTT
once,TRBJ2-7,.,TRBV5-5,CASSLDVWGREQYF,TGTGCCAGCAGCTTGGATGTTTGGGGCCGAGAGCAGTACTTC
once,TRBJ1-3,.,TRBV7-9,CARQGLIGNTIYF,TGTGCCAGACAGGGTCTCATTGGAAACACCATATATTTT
.,TRBJ2-3,TRBD2,TRBV11-2,CASSQSGVTDTQYF,TGTGCCAGCAGCCAGAGCGGGGTCACAGATACGCAGTATTTT
.,TRBJ2-1,TRBD2,TRBV11-2,CASSPGLAGGKSAYNEQFF,TGTGCCAGCAGCCCGGGACTAGCGGGGGGTAAGAGCGCCTACAATGAGCAGTTCTTC
.,TRBJ1-2,.,TRBV27,CASSFGVAGAGGYTF,TGTGCCAGCAGTTTTGGGGTTGCTGGGGCAGGAGGCTACACCTTC
once,TRBJ1-4,.,TRBV12-3/TRBV12-4,CASGSNTNEKLFF,TGTGCCAGTGGTAGTAATACTAATGAAAAACTGTTTTTT
.,TRBJ2-7,TRBD1,TRBV5-4,CASSPSRDRASYEQYF,TGTGCCAGCAGCCCTAGTCGGGACAGGGCGTCCTACGAGCAGTACTTC
few,TRBJ2-3,.,TRBV6-5,CASRPLARSTDTQYF,TGTGCCAGCAGACCCCTAGCGCGGAGCACAGATACGCAGTATTTT
.,TRBJ1-4,.,TRBV4-3,CASSQDEGHQTF,TGCGCCAGCAGCCAAGATGAAGGACACCAGACTTTT
.,TRBJ1-4,TRBD1,TRBV2,CASSRDRATNEKLFF,TGTGCCAGCAGTAGGGACAGAGCAACTAATGAAAAACTGTTTTTT
.,TRBJ1-1,.,TRBV6-6,CASSYPGVMNTEAFF,TGTGCCAGCAGTTACCCGGGAGTCATGAACACTGAAGCTTTCTTT
.,TRBJ2-2,TRBD1,TRBV5-4,CASSLGADRASGELFF,TGTGCCAGCAGCTTGGGGGCGGACAGGGCGAGCGGGGAGCTGTTTTTT
.,TRBJ1-1,TRBD1,TRBV7-2,CASSLGGTAREAFF,TGTGCCAGCAGCTTAGGTGGGACAGCACGTGAAGCTTTCTTT
.,TRBJ2-2,.,TRBV10-1,CASRDTSNTGELFF,TGCGCCAGCCGGGACACCTCGAACACCGGGGAGCTGTTTTTT
.,TRBJ2-7,.,TRBV11-2,CASSLVTTGYEQYF,TGTGCCAGCAGCTTAGTTACGACAGGTTACGAGCAGTACTTC
.,TRBJ2-5,TRBD1,TRBV5-1,CASSLATPGQGTQYF,TGCGCCAGCAGCTTGGCGACCCCGGGACAGGGGACCCAGTACTTC
.,TRBJ1-6,TRBD1,TRBV5-1,CASSRAEGAGSPLHF,TGCGCCAGCAGCCGCGCTGAGGGGGCTGGCTCACCCCTCCACTTT
.,TRBJ1-2,TRBD1,TRBV30,CAWTRPGQGNYGYTF,TGTGCCTGGACAAGACCCGGACAGGGTAACTATGGCTACACCTTC